The present entry profiles one TCR beta chain with its context. Its antigen is unknown. No per-base quality is available; no much larger clone lies one base away. The sample comes from a study of shared T cell receptors in the human thymus (dated by TCRdb to the early 2020s). General notes on the study: The study examined how the human thymus generates shared, self-reactive T-cell receptor alpha chains.

Library creation used the immunoSEQ multiplex PCR assay. The table comes from immuneACCESS by way of TCRdb, which keeps in-frame sequences with V and J called. Part of the clones is missing from these tables; in studies checked, under half for an unresolved V gene and the rest for unknown reasons. A total of under 700,000 clones appear in this sample, 75% to 85% of them only once. The ten largest make up more than 0.01% of the sample. The germline V and J ends show losses of 4 bases and 8 bases respectively, and no gene match explains 12 bases of the junction. According to the germline V gene, CDR1 reads MNHEY and CDR2 reads SVGAGI. Including the terminal cysteine and phenylalanine, the CDR3 comprises 16 residues. This entry keeps only the CDR3 DNA: 48 bases, framed from base 1. The data also belong to a second study, concerning human thymus T cells. The second paper states: In Finland, the donors were immunologically healthy infants who were having open corrective cardiac surgery for congenital heart defects. The thymus tissue came from surgical resects taken out during corrective cardiac surgery. V and J gene segment usage appeared biased in both thymic and peripheral blood repertoires. According to the related research, thymic TCR repertoires were highly overlapping among unrelated individuals. The study characterized TCR alpha and beta repertoires from eight infant thymus samples and four related peripheral blood samples. Donor ages ranged from about 7 to 244 days, and the cohort comprised about 6 male and a couple of female infants. After being mechanically released from the tissue, thymocytes were kept at -70 degrees C in pellets of about 10-33 million cells. A QIAsymphony instrument was used to extract genomic DNA from the frozen cell pellets. The immunoSEQ multiplex PCR assay was used to amplify the TCRB and TCRAD loci from a standardized amount of quality-controlled genomic DNA. The amplicons covered the V(D)J region and were long enough to include the CDR3 and to identify the V and J genes. The commercial immunoSEQ service was used to sequence amplicons on an Illumina platform. Corrections for primer bias and sequencing errors followed previously described methods, while TCRAD and TCRB definitions were based on the IMGT database. The repertoires were analysed using immunoSEQ Analyzer 3.0 and VDJTools for basic statistics, V/J segment usage, diversity estimates, rarefaction and pairwise overlap. Diversity was estimated using the Chao1, ChaoE, Efron-Thisted, Shannon and inverse Simpson indices, and was also estimated on datasets down-sampled to the size of the smallest sample. Repertoire overlap used strict matching of CDR3 nucleotide sequence, V gene and J gene, with Jaccard-based multidimensional scaling clustering. On average, thymus samples yielded around 800,000 unique TCRB clonotypes, whereas blood samples yielded some 80,000.

The chain is encoded by TRBV6-5 joined to TRBJ2-1; 9 middle bases align to TRBD2. The TCR originated in a boy under two years old with a congenital heart defect. Donor details come from another sample of the same person, matched by shared clones. The specimen was thymocytes. This receptor has the CDR3 CASSWGTGGRAHEQFF. At the DNA level, the sequence is TGTGCCAGCAGTTGGGGGACTGGCGGGAGGGCCCATGAGCAGTTCTTC.